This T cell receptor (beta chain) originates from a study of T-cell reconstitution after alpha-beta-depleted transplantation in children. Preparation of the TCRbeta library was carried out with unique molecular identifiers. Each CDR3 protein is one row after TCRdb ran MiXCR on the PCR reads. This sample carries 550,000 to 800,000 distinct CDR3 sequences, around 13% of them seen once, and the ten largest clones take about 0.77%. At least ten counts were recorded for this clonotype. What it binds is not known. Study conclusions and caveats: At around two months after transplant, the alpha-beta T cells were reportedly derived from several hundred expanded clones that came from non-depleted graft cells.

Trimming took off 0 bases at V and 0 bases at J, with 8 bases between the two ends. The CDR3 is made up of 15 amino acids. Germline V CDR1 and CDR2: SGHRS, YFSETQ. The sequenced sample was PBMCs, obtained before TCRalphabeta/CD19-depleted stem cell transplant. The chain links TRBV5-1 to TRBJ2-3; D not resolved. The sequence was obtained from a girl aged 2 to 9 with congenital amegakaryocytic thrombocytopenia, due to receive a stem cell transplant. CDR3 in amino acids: CASSLEHPSTDTQYF. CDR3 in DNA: TGCGCCAGCAGCTTGGAACACCCGAGCACAGATACGCAGTATTTT.